This T cell receptor beta chain was sequenced in a study of Ad26.COV2.S vaccination and SARS-CoV-2 variants. Study conclusions and caveats: Measurement of non-spike TCR breadth gave similar results in vaccine and placebo recipients. Substantial breadth was reportedly displayed by spike-specific CD8+ and CD4+ T cell responses after vaccination.

Concerning this clone: Its matching antigen is unknown.

Treatment meaning: over 15 received Ad26.COV2.S at low or high dose, single or two shots; about 5 received placebo; per-sample allocation not given. Repertoires come from day 63 after the first vaccine or placebo injection. An Ad26 vector was used to express Wuhan-strain SARS-CoV-2 spike as the vaccine. The CDR3 totals 14 residues. Germline values: CDR1 MNHEY, CDR2 SVGAGI. V dropped 2 bases and J dropped 3 bases, with 10 bases sitting between them. The method was immunoSEQ multiplex PCR; TCRdb's version includes in-frame clones alone and lacks a portion of them. The table has approximately 480,000 clones, roughly 89% seen once.

The starting material was peripheral blood, obtained in a trial of Ad26.COV2.S vaccine versus placebo. This chain uses TRBV6-5 with TRBJ1-2; D call uncertain. This clonotype originated in a person between 18 and 65 years old who received the Ad26.COV2.S COVID-19 vaccine or a placebo. CDR3 loop: CASSYRVTDYGYTF. Written as DNA, the CDR3 is TGTGCCAGCAGTTACAGGGTTACCGACTATGGCTACACCTTC.